The clone carrying this T cell receptor beta chain occurred a few times. This CDR3 region has 11 residues. Deletions cut 7 bases from V and 8 bases from J, with 8 bases between. Germline lookup yields CDR1 SNHLY and CDR2 FYNNEI. The data were obtained in a study of blood T cell repertoires in COVID-19. As for the study in general: COVID-19 samples from acute and convalescent phases originated in the United States, Italy and Spain.

In the original workflow: Estimation of nucleated cell counts was performed using reference gene primer amplification. The table came from immunoSEQ multiplex PCR; TCRdb's copy has only in-frame clones and leaves some out. Clone size and the V and J calls come from that table; the DNA yielded D and trimming. The sample shows roughly 130,000 clones, approximately 86% of them seen only once. Individuals drawn from around 25 US areas were roughly 18 to 95 years old. The specimen sequenced was PBMCs or T cells enriched from blood (not recorded which). The TCR was taken from a woman aged 45-65 years who had recovered from COVID-19. The chain is built from TRBV2 and TRBJ2-2; D not certain. In DNA, the CDR3 is TGTGCCAGCACCGAGGTGGGGGAGCTGTTTTTT. This codes for CASTEVGELFF.